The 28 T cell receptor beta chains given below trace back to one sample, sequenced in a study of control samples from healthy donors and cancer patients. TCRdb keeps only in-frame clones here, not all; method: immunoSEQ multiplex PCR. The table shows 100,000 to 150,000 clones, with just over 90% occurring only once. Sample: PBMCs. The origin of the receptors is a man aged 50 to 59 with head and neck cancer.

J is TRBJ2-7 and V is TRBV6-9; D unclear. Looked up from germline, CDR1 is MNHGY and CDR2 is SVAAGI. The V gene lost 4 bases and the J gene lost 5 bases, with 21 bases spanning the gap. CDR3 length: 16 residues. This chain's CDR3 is CASSFSHWASSHEQYF. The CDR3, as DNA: TGTGCCAGCAGTTTTTCCCACTGGGCATCCTCTCACGAGCAGTACTTC.

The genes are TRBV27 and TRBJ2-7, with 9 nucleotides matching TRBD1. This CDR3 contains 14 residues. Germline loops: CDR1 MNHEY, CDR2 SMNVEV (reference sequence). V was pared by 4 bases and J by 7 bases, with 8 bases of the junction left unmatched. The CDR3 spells CASSSRDREWEQYF. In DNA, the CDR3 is TGTGCCAGCAGTTCCCGGGACAGGGAGTGGGAGCAGTACTTC.

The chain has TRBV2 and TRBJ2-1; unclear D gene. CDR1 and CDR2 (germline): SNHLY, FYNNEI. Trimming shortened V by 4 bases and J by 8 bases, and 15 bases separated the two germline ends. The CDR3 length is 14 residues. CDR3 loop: CASSVRVPWDEQFF. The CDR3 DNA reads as TGTGCCAGCAGTGTTCGGGTTCCTTGGGATGAGCAGTTCTTC.

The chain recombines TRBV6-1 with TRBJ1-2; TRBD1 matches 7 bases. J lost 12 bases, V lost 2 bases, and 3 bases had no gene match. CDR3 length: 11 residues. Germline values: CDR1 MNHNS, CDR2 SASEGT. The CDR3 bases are TGTGCCAGCAGTGAATATGACAGGGACACCTTC. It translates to CASSEYDRDTF.

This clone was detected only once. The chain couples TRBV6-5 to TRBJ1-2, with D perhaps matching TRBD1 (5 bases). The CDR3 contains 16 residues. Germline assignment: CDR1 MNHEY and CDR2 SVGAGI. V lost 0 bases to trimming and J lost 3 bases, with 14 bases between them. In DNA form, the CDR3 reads TGTGCCAGCAGTTACTCGTCAGGGAATCCATACTATGGCTACACCTTC. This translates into CASSYSSGNPYYGYTF.

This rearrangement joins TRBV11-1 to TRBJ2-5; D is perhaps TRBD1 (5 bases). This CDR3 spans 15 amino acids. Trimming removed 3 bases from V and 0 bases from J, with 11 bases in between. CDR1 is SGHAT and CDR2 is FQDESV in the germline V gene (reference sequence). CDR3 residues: CASSFQGSNQETQYF. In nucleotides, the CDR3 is TGTGCCAGCAGCTTCCAGGGTTCTAACCAAGAGACCCAGTACTTC.

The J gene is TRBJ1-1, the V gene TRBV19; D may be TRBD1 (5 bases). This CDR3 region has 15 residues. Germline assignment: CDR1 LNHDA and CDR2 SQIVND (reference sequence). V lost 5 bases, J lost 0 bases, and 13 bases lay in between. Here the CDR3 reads CASSPRDGLNTEAFF. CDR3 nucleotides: TGTGCCAGTAGTCCCCGGGACGGCTTGAACACTGAAGCTTTCTTT.

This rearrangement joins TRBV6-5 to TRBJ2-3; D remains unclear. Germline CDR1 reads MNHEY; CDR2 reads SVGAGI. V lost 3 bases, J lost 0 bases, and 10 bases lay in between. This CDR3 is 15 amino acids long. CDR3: CASSYGSASTDTQYF. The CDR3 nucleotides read TGTGCCAGCAGTTATGGGTCCGCTAGCACAGATACGCAGTATTTT.

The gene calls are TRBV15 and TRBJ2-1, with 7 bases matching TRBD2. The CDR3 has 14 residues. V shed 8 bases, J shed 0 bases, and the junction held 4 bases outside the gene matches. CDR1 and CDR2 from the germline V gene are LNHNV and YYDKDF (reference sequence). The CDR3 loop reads CATGRGDSYNEQFF. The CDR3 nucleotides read TGTGCCACCGGTCGGGGGGACTCCTACAATGAGCAGTTCTTC.

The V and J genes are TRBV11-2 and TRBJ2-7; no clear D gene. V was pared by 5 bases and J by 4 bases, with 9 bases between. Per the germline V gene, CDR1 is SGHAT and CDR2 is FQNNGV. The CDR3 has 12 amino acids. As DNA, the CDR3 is TGTGCCAGCAGCCCGCGGTCTTACGAGCAGTACTTC. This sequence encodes CASSPRSYEQYF.

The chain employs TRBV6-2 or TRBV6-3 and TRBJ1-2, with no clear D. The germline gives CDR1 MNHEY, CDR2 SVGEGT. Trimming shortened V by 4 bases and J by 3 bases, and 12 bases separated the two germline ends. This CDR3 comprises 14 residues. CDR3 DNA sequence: TGTGCCAGCAGTTTAAAAGGGTGGGACTATGGCTACACCTTC. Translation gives CASSLKGWDYGYTF.

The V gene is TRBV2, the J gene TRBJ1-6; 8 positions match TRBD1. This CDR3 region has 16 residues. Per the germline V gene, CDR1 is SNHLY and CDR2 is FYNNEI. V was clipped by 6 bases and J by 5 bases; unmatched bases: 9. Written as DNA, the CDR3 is TGTGCCAGCAGGCGGAGAGGGACAGGCAATAATTCACCCCTCCACTTT. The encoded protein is CASRRRGTGNNSPLHF.

The CDR3 sequence: CASSQDLVDRGCRDEQFF. The CDR3 nucleotides read TGTGCCAGCAGCCAAGATTTAGTGGACAGGGGGTGTAGGGATGAGCAGTTCTTC. This chain links TRBV3-1 (or the pseudogene TRBV3-2) with TRBJ2-1; 10 nucleotides agree with TRBD1. CDR3 length: 18 amino acids. V gave up 0 bases and J gave up 8 bases; unmatched junction bases: 13. CDR1 and CDR2 (germline): LGHDT, YNNKEL (reference sequence).

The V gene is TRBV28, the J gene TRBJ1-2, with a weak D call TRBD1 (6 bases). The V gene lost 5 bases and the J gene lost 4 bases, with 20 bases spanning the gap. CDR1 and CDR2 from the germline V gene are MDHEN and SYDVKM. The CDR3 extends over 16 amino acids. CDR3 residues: CASSPVGGRGFYGYTF. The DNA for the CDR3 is TGTGCCAGCAGTCCGGTCGGGGGGCGGGGTTTCTATGGCTACACCTTC.

CDR3 region: CASSGSGVTKAFF. CDR3 coding DNA: TGTGCCAGCAGTGGATCCGGGGTCACCAAAGCTTTCTTT. This chain connects TRBV12-3 or TRBV12-4 to TRBJ1-1; D gene uncertain. This CDR3 region has 13 residues. The ends were cut back, 5 bases at V and 9 bases at J, with 16 bases in the middle.

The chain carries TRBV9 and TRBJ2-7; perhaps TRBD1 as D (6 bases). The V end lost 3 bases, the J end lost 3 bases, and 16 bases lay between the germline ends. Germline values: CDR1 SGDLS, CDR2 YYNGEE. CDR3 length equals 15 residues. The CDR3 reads CASSAMPDSIYEQYF. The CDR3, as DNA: TGTGCCAGCAGCGCAATGCCGGACAGTATCTACGAGCAGTACTTC. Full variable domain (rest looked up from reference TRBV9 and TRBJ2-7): DSGVTQTPKHLITATGQRVTLRCSPRSGDLSVYWYQQSLDQGLQFLIQYYNGEERAKGNILERFSAQQFPDLHSELNLSSLELGDSALYFCASSAMPDSIYEQYFGPGTRLTVT.

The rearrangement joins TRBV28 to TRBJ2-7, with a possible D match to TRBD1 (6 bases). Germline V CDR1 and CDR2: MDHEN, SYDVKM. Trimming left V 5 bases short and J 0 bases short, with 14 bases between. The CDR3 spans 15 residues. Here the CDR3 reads CASSLGTRSSYEQYF. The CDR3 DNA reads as TGTGCCAGCAGTCTCGGGACACGAAGCTCCTACGAGCAGTACTTC.

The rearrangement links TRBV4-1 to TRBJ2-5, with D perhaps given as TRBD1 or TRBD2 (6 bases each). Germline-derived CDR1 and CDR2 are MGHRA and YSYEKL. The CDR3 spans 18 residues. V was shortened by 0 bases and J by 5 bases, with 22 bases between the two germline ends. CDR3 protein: CASSQERFVRGPGETQYF. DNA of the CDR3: TGCGCCAGCAGCCAAGAGAGGTTTGTCCGGGGGCCTGGGGAGACCCAGTACTTC.

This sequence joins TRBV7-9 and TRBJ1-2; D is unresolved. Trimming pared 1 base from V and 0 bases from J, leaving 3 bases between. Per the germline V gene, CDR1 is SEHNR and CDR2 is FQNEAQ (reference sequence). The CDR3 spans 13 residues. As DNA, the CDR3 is TGTGCCAGCAGCTTAGGTGCTAACTATGGCTACACCTTC. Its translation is CASSLGANYGYTF. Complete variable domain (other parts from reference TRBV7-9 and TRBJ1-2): DTGVSQNPRHKITKRGQNVTFRCDPISEHNRLYWYRQTLGQGPEFLTYFQNEAQLEKSRLLSDRFSAERPKGSFSTLEIQRTEQGDSAMYLCASSLGANYGYTFGSGTRLTVV.

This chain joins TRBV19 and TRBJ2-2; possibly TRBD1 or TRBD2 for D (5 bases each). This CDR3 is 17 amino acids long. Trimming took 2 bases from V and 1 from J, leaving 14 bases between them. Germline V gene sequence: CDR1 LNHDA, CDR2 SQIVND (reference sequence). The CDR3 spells CASSINRGSGNTGELFF. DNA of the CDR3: TGTGCCAGTAGTATAAATAGGGGCAGCGGGAACACCGGGGAGCTGTTTTTT.

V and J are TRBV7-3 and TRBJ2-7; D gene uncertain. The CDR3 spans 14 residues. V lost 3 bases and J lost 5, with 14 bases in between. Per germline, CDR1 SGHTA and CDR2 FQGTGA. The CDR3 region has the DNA TGTGCCAGCAGCTTTCGACACCTAGACCACGAGCAGTACTTC. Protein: CASSFRHLDHEQYF.

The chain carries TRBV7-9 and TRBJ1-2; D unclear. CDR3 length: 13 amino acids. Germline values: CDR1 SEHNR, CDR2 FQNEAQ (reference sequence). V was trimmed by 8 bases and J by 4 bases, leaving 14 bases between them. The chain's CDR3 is CASERELGYGYTF. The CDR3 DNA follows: TGTGCCAGCGAGAGGGAATTGGGCTATGGCTACACCTTC.

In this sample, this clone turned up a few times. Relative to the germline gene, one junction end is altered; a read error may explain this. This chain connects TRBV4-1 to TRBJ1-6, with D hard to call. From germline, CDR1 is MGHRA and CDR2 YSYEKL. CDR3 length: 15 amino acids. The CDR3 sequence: CASSQDRMYSSPLHF. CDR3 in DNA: TGCGCCAGCAGCCAAGATCGGATGTATAGTTCACCCCTCCACTTT.

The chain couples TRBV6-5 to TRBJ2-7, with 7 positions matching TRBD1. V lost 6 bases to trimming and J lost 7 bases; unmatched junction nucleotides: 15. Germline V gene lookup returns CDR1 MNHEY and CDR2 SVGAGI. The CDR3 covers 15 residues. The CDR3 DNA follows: TGTGCCAGCAGCACCTTAGACAGGGCGGTCAGGGAGCAGTACTTC. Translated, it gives CASSTLDRAVREQYF.

CDR3 DNA sequence: TGCGCCAGCCGAATACCGGGACGGAACATGAACACTGAAGCTTTCTTT. It yields the protein CASRIPGRNMNTEAFF. This chain links TRBV4-1 with TRBJ1-1, with D possibly being TRBD1 (5 bases). The CDR3 runs to 16 residues. Deletions cut 8 bases from V and 0 bases from J, with 19 bases between. Germline CDR1 and CDR2: MGHRA and YSYEKL.

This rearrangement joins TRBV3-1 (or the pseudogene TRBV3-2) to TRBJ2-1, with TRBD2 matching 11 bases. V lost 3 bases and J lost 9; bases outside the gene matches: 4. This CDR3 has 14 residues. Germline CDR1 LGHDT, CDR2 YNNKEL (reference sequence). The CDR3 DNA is TGTGCCAGCAGCCAGGAACTAGCGGGGGCTGAGCAGTTCTTC. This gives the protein CASSQELAGAEQFF.

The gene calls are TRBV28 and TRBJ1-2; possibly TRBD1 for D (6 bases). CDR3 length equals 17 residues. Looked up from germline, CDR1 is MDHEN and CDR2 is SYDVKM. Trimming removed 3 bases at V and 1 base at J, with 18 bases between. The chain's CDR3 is CASSLGIGGEGNYGYTF. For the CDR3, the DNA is TGTGCCAGCAGTTTGGGGATAGGGGGAGAGGGTAACTATGGCTACACCTTC.

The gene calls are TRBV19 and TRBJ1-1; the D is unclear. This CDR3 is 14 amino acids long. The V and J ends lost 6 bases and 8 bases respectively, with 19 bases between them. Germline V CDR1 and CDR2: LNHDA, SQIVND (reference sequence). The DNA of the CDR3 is TGTGCCAGTAGGCCGGGTCAGAACTCTTTAGAAGCTTTCTTT. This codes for CASRPGQNSLEAFF.